The next 13 T cell receptor beta chains were all read from a single sample in a study of CD4 T cell repertoires in COVID-19. Profiled with immunoSEQ multiplex PCR; TCRdb holds only in-frame clones, not every one. The table shows approximately 79,000 clones, with approximately 83% occurring only once. Sample: CD4+ T cells from peripheral blood, taken after recovery from COVID-19. The receptors here all came from a human donor who had COVID-19.

The rearrangement joins TRBV7-6 to TRBJ2-1; 8 nucleotides align to TRBD2. The CDR3 has 19 residues. In germline, CDR1 is SGHVS, CDR2 FNYEAQ. Germline trimming cut 3 bases from V and 5 bases from J; bases unmatched to any gene: 18. This chain's CDR3 is CASSFVSGGGSGGNNEQFF. The CDR3 nucleotides are TGTGCCAGCAGCTTCGTTAGTGGGGGTGGAAGCGGGGGAAACAATGAGCAGTTCTTC.

This sequence joins TRBV19 and TRBJ2-7, with TRBD1 matching over 7 bases. The CDR3 consists of 15 residues. Germline values: CDR1 LNHDA, CDR2 SQIVND (reference sequence). With V trimmed by 2 bases and J by 3 bases, 7 bases remained unmatched. CDR3 in amino acids: CASSIKGAPDYEQYF. For the CDR3, the DNA is TGTGCCAGTAGTATAAAGGGGGCCCCGGACTACGAGCAGTACTTC. The whole variable domain, filled in from reference TRBV19 and TRBJ2-7, reads DGGITQSPKYLFRKEGQNVTLSCEQNLNHDAMYWYRQDPGQGLRLIYYSQIVNDFQKGDIAEGYSVSREKKESFPLTVTSAQKNPTAFYLCASSIKGAPDYEQYFGPGTRLTVT.

This clone was found once. The genes are TRBV12-3 or TRBV12-4 and TRBJ2-7; D remains unclear. The CDR3 extends over 12 amino acids. V was shortened by 3 bases and J by 9 bases, with 12 bases between the two germline ends. This chain's CDR3 is CASSLKSGPQYF. The CDR3 DNA reads as TGTGCCAGCAGTTTGAAATCGGGCCCGCAGTACTTC.

V usage is TRBV18 and J usage is TRBJ2-2; 10 bases map to TRBD1. Germline V lookup: CDR1 KGHSH, CDR2 LQKENI. V trimming: 5 bases; J trimming: 1 base; junction bases outside the gene matches: 7. The CDR3 has 17 amino acids. CDR3 residues: CASSGTGTGVNTGELFF. In DNA, the CDR3 is TGTGCCAGCTCAGGCACCGGGACAGGGGTGAACACCGGGGAGCTGTTTTTT.

The V call is TRBV6-1, the J call TRBJ1-1, with D unresolved. CDR3 length equals 14 residues. Deletions cut 3 bases from V and 0 bases from J, with 8 bases between. Germline CDR1 MNHNS, CDR2 SASEGT. CDR3 amino acids: CASSDRRLNTEAFF. DNA for the CDR3: TGTGCCAGCAGTGACAGGAGATTGAACACTGAAGCTTTCTTT.

V gene TRBV5-1 combines with J gene TRBJ2-7; D is ambiguous. Germline V gene data show CDR1 as SGHRS and CDR2 as YFSETQ. V was shortened by 3 bases and J by 1 base, with 8 bases between the two germline ends. The CDR3 is 13 amino acids. CDR3 protein: CASSSQLSYEQYF. The CDR3 region has the DNA TGCGCCAGCAGCTCCCAGCTGTCCTACGAGCAGTACTTC.

In nucleotides, the CDR3 is TGTGCCAGCACCAAACAACAGGGGGGCAGTGGCTACACCTTC. It specifies CASTKQQGGSGYTF. The genes are TRBV6-5 and TRBJ1-2, with TRBD1 matching over 8 bases. Germline V gives CDR1 MNHEY, CDR2 SVGAGI. The CDR3 is 14 amino acids. V was pared by 7 bases and J by 7 bases, with 11 bases of the junction left unmatched.

The chain links TRBV28 to TRBJ2-5; perhaps TRBD2 as D (5 bases). V lost 3 bases and J lost 5, with 13 bases in between. The germline CDR1 and CDR2 sequences are MDHEN and SYDVKM. The CDR3 totals 14 residues. CDR3 sequence reads: CASSLSLAQETQYF. The CDR3 nucleotides read TGTGCCAGCAGTTTGTCCCTAGCTCAGGAGACCCAGTACTTC.

V gene TRBV28 combines with J gene TRBJ1-2; the D gene is possibly TRBD1 (6 bases). The ends were cut back, 6 bases at V and 10 bases at J, with 15 bases in the middle. Germline CDR1 reads MDHEN; CDR2 reads SYDVKM. This CDR3 is 12 amino acids long. CDR3 sequence: CASRGGWGDYTF. CDR3 DNA sequence: TGTGCCAGCAGGGGGGGCTGGGGAGACTACACCTTC.

The chain joins TRBV7-3 to TRBJ2-2; 7 bases match TRBD2. After removal of 7 bases from V and 1 base from J, the junction contained 6 bases not matched to a gene. This CDR3 is 15 amino acids long. Per germline, CDR1 SGHTA and CDR2 FQGTGA. CDR3 nucleotides: TGTGCCAGCACGGCGGGGGACCGGAACACCGGGGAGCTGTTTTTT. Translated: CASTAGDRNTGELFF.

The V gene is TRBV12-3 or TRBV12-4, the J gene TRBJ1-2, with D uncertain. The CDR3 consists of 13 residues. V shed 6 bases and J shed 2 bases, with 10 bases lying between them. This chain's CDR3 is CASRSDKNYGYTF. CDR3 DNA sequence: TGTGCCAGCAGGTCCGACAAGAACTATGGCTACACCTTC.

This clone is a singleton in its sample. V and J are TRBV5-1 and TRBJ2-5; D uncertain. The CDR3 consists of 13 residues. V was clipped by 4 bases and J by 7 bases, with 14 bases between them. The germline V gene encodes CDR1 SGHRS and CDR2 YFSETQ. CDR3 coding DNA: TGCGCCAGCAGCCCCGGGCCCCGACCGACCCAGTACTTC. This sequence encodes CASSPGPRPTQYF.

CDR3 sequence (DNA): TGTGCCATCACCGGACCTCTCACGGGTGGAAACACCATATATTTT. This encodes CAITGPLTGGNTIYF. The V gene is TRBV10-3, the J gene TRBJ1-3; D remains ambiguous. V dropped 7 bases and J dropped 3 bases, with 16 bases sitting between them. This CDR3 contains 15 residues. Looked up from germline, CDR1 is ENHRY and CDR2 is SYGVKD.